This TCR beta chain was observed in a study of blood T cell repertoires in COVID-19. In its sample, this clone was seen once. Original methodology: Counts of nucleated cells, estimated from reference gene primer amplification, were obtained. This table comes from immunoSEQ multiplex PCR, and its TCRdb copy is limited to in-frame clones, with some not included. The V and J calls and clone size were taken over from that table, and D and trimming were inferred from the DNA. The sample lists about 160,000 clones, about four fifths seen once, with roughly 14% in the top ten. The CDR3 covers 15 residues. Germline V CDR1 and CDR2: SNHLY, FYNNEI. Trimming took 1 base from V and 2 from J, leaving 12 bases between them.

V gene TRBV2 combines with J gene TRBJ2-7; perhaps TRBD2 as D (6 bases). What was sequenced was peripheral blood. The receptor's source is a woman older than 75 with acute or convalescent COVID-19. The CDR3 sequence is CASSEEGTHAYEQYF. The CDR3 coding sequence is TGTGCCAGCAGTGAAGAGGGGACTCACGCCTACGAGCAGTACTTC.